A selection of T cell receptor beta chains follows, all from one sample in a study of OX40 agonist ivuxolimab in advanced cancers. The repertoire was sequenced with immunoSEQ multiplex PCR; TCRdb's copy has only in-frame clones and lacks some. The sample includes about 46,000 clones, approximately 88% of them seen just once. Sample: CD4+ or CD8+ T cells sorted from blood, taken in a trial of the OX40 agonist ivuxolimab. These receptors all stem from an adult with an advanced solid tumor such as melanoma, head and neck, liver or kidney cancer. Each CDR3 is given with its conserved first and last residue. A clone size is listed for some rows: how often the clone was seen (once, few, many), or a class if it is expanded.

NA | TRBJ2-6 | TRBV6-5 | CATSQAGANVLTF
NA | TRBJ2-1 | TRBV10-3 | CAIGAGGYNEQFF
NA | TRBJ2-2 | TRBV11-1 | CASSLVPGTTGELFF
NA | TRBJ1-1 | TRBV4-3 | CASSQEPAGVGDTEAFF
NA | TRBJ2-3 | TRBV14 | CASSQDWGLAGAFTDTQYF
NA | TRBJ1-2 | TRBV9 | CASSVAQDNNYGYTF
NA | TRBJ2-1 | TRBV6-5 | CASSYSSANEQFF
many | TRBJ2-5 | TRBV4-3 | CASSQGSGLANQETQYF
NA | TRBJ1-2 | TRBV2 | CASSEAPSLFYGYTF
NA | TRBJ2-1 | TRBV7-8 | CASSLWDRAPDEQFF
NA | TRBJ2-1 | TRBV27 | CASSLGLDRVDEQFF
NA | TRBJ2-2 | TRBV7-9 | CASSPPAVGSTGELFF
NA | TRBJ1-1 | TRBV5-1 | CASWRPDGDLMNTEAFF
NA | TRBJ2-2 | TRBV4-3 | CASSPGSGAGELFF
NA | TRBJ2-1 | TRBV9 | CASSGNPGLAGVNEQFF
NA | TRBJ2-3 | TRBV7-9 | CASSPPGTHTDTQYF
NA | TRBJ2-3 | TRBV27 | CASRPGLALGDTQYF
NA | TRBJ2-2 | TRBV2 | CASSRETSGELFF
NA | TRBJ2-1 | TRBV9 | CASEEMVGGSNEQFF
NA | TRBJ1-1 | TRBV4-2 | CASSHPTGVAEAFF
NA | TRBJ2-7 | TRBV19 | CASSPAGTAYEQYF
NA | TRBJ1-2 | TRBV27 | CASSELGQVGYTF
NA | TRBJ1-2 | TRBV7-8 | CASSSLGAPGSF
once | TRBJ2-5 | TRBV14 | CASSRTGDGETQYF
NA | TRBJ2-4 | TRBV7-9 | CASSRPDTGGSIQYF
NA | TRBJ2-1 | TRBV25-1 | CASSEWVPNYNEQFF
once | TRBJ2-2 | TRBV9 | CASSVSGMELFF
NA | TRBJ2-1 | TRBV11-2 | CASSPVGRSYNEQFF
NA | TRBJ2-1 | TRBV19 | CASSISDSSSYNEQFF